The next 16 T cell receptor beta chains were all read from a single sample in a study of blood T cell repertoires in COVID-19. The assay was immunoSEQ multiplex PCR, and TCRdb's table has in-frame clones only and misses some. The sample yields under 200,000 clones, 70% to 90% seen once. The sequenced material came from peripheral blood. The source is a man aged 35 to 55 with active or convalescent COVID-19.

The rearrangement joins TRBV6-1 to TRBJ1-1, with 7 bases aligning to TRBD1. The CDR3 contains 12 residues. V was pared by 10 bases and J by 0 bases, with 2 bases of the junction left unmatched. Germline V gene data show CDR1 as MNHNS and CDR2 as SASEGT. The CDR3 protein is CATTGLNTEAFF. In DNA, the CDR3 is TGTGCCACGACAGGGTTGAACACTGAAGCTTTCTTT.

The CDR3 nucleotides read TGTGCCAGCACCCTTGGTGTCGGTTACACAGATACGCAGTATTTT. The encoded protein is CASTLGVGYTDTQYF. This sequence joins TRBV28 and TRBJ2-3; no clear D. The germline V gene has CDR1 MDHEN and CDR2 SYDVKM. V dropped 7 bases and J dropped 2 bases, with 16 bases sitting between them. This CDR3 is built from 15 residues. Full variable domain (missing parts from reference TRBV28 and TRBJ2-3): DVKVTQSSRYLVKRTGEKVFLECVQDMDHENMFWYRQDPGLGLRLIYFSYDVKMKEKGDIPEGYSVSREKKERFSLILESASTNQTSMYLCASTLGVGYTDTQYFGPGTRLTVL.

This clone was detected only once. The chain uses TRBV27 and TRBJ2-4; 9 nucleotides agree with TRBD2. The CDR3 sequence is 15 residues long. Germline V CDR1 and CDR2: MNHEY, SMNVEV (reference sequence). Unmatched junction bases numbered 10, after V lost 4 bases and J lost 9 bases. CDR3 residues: CASSYNPGLALIQYF. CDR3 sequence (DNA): TGTGCCAGCAGTTACAATCCGGGACTAGCTCTCATTCAGTACTTC.

DNA of the CDR3: TGTGCCAGCAGCGGAGGGACAGGGCAAGAGACCCAGTACTTC. Encoded protein: CASSGGTGQETQYF. The V and J genes are TRBV5-8 and TRBJ2-5; 9 positions agree with TRBD1. The CDR3 totals 14 residues. V gave up 4 bases and J gave up 2 bases; unmatched junction bases: 3. The germline gives CDR1 SGHTS, CDR2 YDEGEE. The whole variable domain, filled in from reference TRBV5-8 and TRBJ2-5, reads EAGVTQSPTHLIKTRGQQATLRCSPISGHTSVYWYQQALGLGLQFLLWYDEGEERNRGNFPPRFSGRQFPNYSSELNVNALELEDSALYLCASSGGTGQETQYFGPGTRLLVL.

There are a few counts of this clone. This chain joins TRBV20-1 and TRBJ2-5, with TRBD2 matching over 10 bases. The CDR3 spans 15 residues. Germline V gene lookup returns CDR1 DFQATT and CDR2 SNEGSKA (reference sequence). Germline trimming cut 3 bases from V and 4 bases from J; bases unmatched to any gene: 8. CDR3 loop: CSASELAGGLETQYF. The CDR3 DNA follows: TGCAGTGCTAGTGAGTTAGCGGGAGGTTTAGAGACCCAGTACTTC.

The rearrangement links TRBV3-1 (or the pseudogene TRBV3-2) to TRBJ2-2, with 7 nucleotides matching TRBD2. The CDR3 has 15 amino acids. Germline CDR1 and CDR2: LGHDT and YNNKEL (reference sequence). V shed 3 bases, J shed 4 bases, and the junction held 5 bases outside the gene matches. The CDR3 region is CASSHPIAGTGELFF. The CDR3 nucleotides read TGTGCCAGCAGCCATCCCATAGCGGGCACCGGGGAGCTGTTTTTT.

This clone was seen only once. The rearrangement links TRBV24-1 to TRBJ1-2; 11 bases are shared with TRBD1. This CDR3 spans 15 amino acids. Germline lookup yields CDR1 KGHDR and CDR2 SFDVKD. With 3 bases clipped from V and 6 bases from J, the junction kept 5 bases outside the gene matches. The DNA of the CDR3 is TGTGCCACCAGTGATAAGGACAGGGGGCCACATGGCTACACCTTC. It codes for CATSDKDRGPHGYTF.

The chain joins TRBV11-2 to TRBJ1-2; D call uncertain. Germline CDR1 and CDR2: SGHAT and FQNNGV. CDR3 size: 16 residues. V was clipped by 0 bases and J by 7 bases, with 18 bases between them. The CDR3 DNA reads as TGTGCCAGCAGCTTAGAAACGGTCACGGGGTTTGGTGGCTACACCTTC. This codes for CASSLETVTGFGGYTF.

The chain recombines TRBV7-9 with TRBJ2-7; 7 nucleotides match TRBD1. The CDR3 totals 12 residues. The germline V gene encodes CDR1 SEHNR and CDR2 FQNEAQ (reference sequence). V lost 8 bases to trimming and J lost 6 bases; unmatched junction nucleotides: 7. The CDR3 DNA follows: TGTGCCAGCGGAACGACAGGGTTCGAGCAGTACTTC. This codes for CASGTTGFEQYF.

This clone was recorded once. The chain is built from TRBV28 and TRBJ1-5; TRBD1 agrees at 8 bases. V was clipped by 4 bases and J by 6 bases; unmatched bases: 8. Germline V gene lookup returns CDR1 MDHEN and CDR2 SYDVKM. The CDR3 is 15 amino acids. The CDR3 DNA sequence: TGTGCCAGCAGTTCAGGACAGGGAACGGGTCAGCCCCAGCATTTT. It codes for CASSSGQGTGQPQHF.

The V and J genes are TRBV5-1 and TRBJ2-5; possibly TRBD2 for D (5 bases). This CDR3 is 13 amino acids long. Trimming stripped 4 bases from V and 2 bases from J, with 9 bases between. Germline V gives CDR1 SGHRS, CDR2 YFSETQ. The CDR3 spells CASSRTPQETQYF. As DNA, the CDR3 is TGCGCCAGCAGCAGGACTCCTCAAGAGACCCAGTACTTC.

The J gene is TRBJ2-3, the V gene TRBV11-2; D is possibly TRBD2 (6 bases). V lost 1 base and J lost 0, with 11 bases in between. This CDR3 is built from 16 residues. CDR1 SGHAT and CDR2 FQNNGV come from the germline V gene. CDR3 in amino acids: CASSLVQGGSTDTQYF. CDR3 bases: TGTGCCAGCAGCTTAGTTCAGGGAGGTAGCACAGATACGCAGTATTTT.

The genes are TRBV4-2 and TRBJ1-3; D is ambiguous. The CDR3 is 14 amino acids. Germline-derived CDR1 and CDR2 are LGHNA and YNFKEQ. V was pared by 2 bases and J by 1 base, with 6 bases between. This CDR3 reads CASSQLSSGNTIYF. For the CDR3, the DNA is TGTGCCAGCAGCCAACTCTCTTCTGGAAACACCATATATTTT.

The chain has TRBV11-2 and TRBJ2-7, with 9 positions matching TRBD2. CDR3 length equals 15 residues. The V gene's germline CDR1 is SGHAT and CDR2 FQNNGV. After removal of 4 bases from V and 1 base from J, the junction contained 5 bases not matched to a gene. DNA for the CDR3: TGTGCCAGCAGCTACTCTAGCGGGACGTCCTACGAGCAGTACTTC. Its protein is CASSYSSGTSYEQYF.

Written as DNA, the CDR3 is TGCGCCCTCACTTGGGGAATTGGGGGGAATCAGCCCCAGCATTTT. Protein: CALTWGIGGNQPQHF. The chain has TRBV5-1 and TRBJ1-5; tentative D call: TRBD1 (5 bases). Germline V gene data show CDR1 as SGHRS and CDR2 as YFSETQ. This CDR3 is 15 amino acids long. The V end lost 10 bases, the J end lost 4 bases, and 21 bases lay between the germline ends.

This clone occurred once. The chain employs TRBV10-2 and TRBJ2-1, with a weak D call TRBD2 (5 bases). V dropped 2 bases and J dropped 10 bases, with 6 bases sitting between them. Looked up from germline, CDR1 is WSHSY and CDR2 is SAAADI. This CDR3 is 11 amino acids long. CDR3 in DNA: TGCGCCAGCAGTGAGGCTAGCGAGCAGTTCTTC. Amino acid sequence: CASSEASEQFF.